One sample yielded the 27 T cell receptor beta chains listed below, sequenced in a study of blood T cells in healthy people across ages (dated by TCRdb to between 2015 and 2016). The receptor library was made with 5' RACE. The data were produced on an Illumina HiSeq 2500. A second PCR of roughly 7 to 11 cycles was performed with a sample-barcoded 5' primer and a J-beta primer mix. Using fastp trimming at Q25 and MiXCR clonotype assembly, TCRdb reanalyzed the public sequencing data and kept in-frame beta chains. Each CDR3 protein appears once, grouped with its most common genes and DNA. Recorded for this sample are about 1.6 million distinct CDR3 sequences; roughly 30% of them occurred a single time. The top ten clones comprise around 10% of the sample. The sample consisted of blood. The receptors stem from a woman in her thirties in good health.

Regarding this clonotype: This clone may be a read error of a much larger clone one base away. The rearrangement uses TRBV27 and TRBJ2-5; D is possibly TRBD2 (6 bases). Near its end, the DNA agrees better with TRBJ2-1, so the J call may be wrong. CDR3 length equals 15 residues. In germline, CDR1 is MNHEY, CDR2 SMNVEV (reference sequence). CDR3 nucleotides: TGTGCCAGCAGTTTAGACGGGAGTAACCAAGAGACCCAGTTCTTC. It specifies CASSLDGSNQETQFF.

The V call is TRBV20-1, the J call TRBJ2-5, with TRBD2 matching over 9 bases. J lost 11 bases, V lost 5 bases, and 18 bases had no gene match. Per the germline V gene, CDR1 is DFQATT and CDR2 is SNEGSKA (reference sequence). The CDR3 runs 15 residues. The CDR3 loop reads CSAAIAGAGYNEQYF. The CDR3 DNA is TGCAGTGCTGCAATAGCGGGGGCCGGCTACAATGAGCAGTACTTC.

This clonotype has only one observation. A much more abundant neighbour one base away suggests this may be a read error. This chain connects TRBV13 to TRBJ2-7; D call uncertain. The J call could be wrong; TRBJ2-5 is a better fit for the DNA end. CDR3 length equals 13 residues. Germline assignment: CDR1 PRHDT and CDR2 FYEKMQ (reference sequence). The CDR3 loop is CASSLVPQQTQYF. Here the CDR3 DNA reads TGTGCCAGCAGCTTAGTCCCTCAACAGACCCAGTACTTC.

Worth noting for this clonotype: Relative to the germline gene, one junction end is altered; a read error may explain this. This chain connects TRBV5-6 to TRBJ1-2; the D gene is possibly TRBD1 (5 bases). The CDR3 consists of 15 residues. Germline V gene lookup returns CDR1 SGHDT and CDR2 YYEEEE. CDR3 sequence reads: CASSLVSGLSGGCTF. For the CDR3, the DNA is TGTGCCAGCAGCTTGGTCTCGGGGCTCAGCGGCGGCTGCACCTTC.

The chain links TRBV20-1 to TRBJ2-1; D not certain. CDR1 and CDR2 (germline): DFQATT, SNEGSKA (reference sequence). CDR3 length: 14 residues. Between the trimmed V and J ends, which lost 5 bases and 4 bases, there was a span of 15 bases. CDR3 loop: CSASPILGYNEQFF. For the CDR3, the DNA is TGCAGTGCTTCTCCAATCCTTGGGTACAATGAGCAGTTCTTC.

This clonotype was detected a few times. Compared with germline, one end of the junction differs, possibly owing to a read error. CDR3 bases: TGTGCCAGCAGCCCGACTAGCGGGTCCTGCGAGCAGTACTTC. It encodes CASSPTSGSCEQYF. V is TRBV3-1 and J is TRBJ2-7; 10 bases agree with TRBD2. This CDR3 has 14 amino acids. CDR1 and CDR2 (germline): LGHDT, YNNKEL (reference sequence).

This clonotype was counted between two and nine times. This chain joins TRBV27 and TRBJ2-7; 8 bases are a match to TRBD1. Germline lookup yields CDR1 MNHEY and CDR2 SMNVEV (reference sequence). V was pared by 5 bases and J by 4 bases, with 10 bases of the junction left unmatched. The CDR3 length is 15 residues. The CDR3: CASSPPDRVLYEQYF. CDR3 DNA sequence: TGTGCCAGCAGTCCCCCGGACAGGGTTTTGTACGAGCAGTACTTC.

A few counts support this clonotype. CDR3: CASRQGAYNEQFF. DNA of the CDR3: TGTGCCAGCAGACAGGGGGCCTACAATGAGCAGTTCTTC. This rearrangement joins TRBV2 to TRBJ2-1; TRBD1 matches at 8 bases. The J segment lost 2 bases and the V segment lost 6 bases, leaving 0 bases of the junction unmatched. Germline CDR1 is SNHLY and CDR2 is FYNNEI. The CDR3 extends over 13 amino acids.

The V call is TRBV4-2, the J call TRBJ1-6; the match to TRBD1 covers 7 bases. From germline, CDR1 is LGHNA and CDR2 YNFKEQ. V lost 2 bases and J lost 10; bases outside the gene matches: 14. The CDR3 is 17 amino acids. The DNA for the CDR3 is TGTGCCAGCAGCCAAAGGACAGGATCAGCTCTGAAATCACCCCTCCACTTT. This encodes CASSQRTGSALKSPLHF.

In this sample, this clonotype turned up a few times. J is TRBJ2-1 and V is TRBV15; 9 positions agree with TRBD1. V trimming: 5 bases; J trimming: 7 bases; junction bases outside the gene matches: 6. The CDR3 consists of 14 residues. Germline V lookup: CDR1 LNHNV, CDR2 YYDKDF (reference sequence). The CDR3 spells CATSFGTGRNEQFF. DNA of the CDR3: TGTGCCACCAGCTTTGGGACAGGGAGAAATGAGCAGTTCTTC.

There are a few counts of this clonotype. The J gene is TRBJ2-7, the V gene TRBV20-1; D uncertain. The CDR3 length is 12 residues. Germline values: CDR1 DFQATT, CDR2 SNEGSKA (reference sequence). The germline V and J ends were trimmed by 0 bases and 6 bases, with 9 bases remaining between them. The chain's CDR3 is CSAREGPGEQYF. The CDR3 region has the DNA TGCAGTGCTAGAGAAGGGCCGGGCGAGCAGTACTTC.

The rearrangement links TRBV9 to TRBJ1-4; D call uncertain. The CDR3 spans 16 residues. CDR1 and CDR2 from the germline V gene are SGDLS and YYNGEE. V was shortened by 0 bases and J by 8 bases, with 17 bases between the two germline ends. The CDR3 DNA sequence: TGTGCCAGCAGCGTAGATGTTTCGGGGATCGGCGAAAAACTGTTTTTT. Translated, it gives CASSVDVSGIGEKLFF.

This clonotype occurred a few times. The chain has TRBV5-6 and TRBJ2-1; TRBD2 matches at 8 bases. Germline CDR1 and CDR2: SGHDT and YYEEEE. Losses at the gene ends were 5 bases for V and 8 bases for J; bases not matched to a gene: 6. The CDR3 consists of 13 residues. CDR3 region: CASSSGDTYEQFF. CDR3 nucleotides: TGTGCCAGCAGTAGCGGGGATACCTATGAGCAGTTCTTC.

The chain employs TRBV4-1 and TRBJ1-2; possible D gene TRBD1, 5 bases. CDR1 and CDR2 (germline): MGHRA, YSYEKL. With 3 bases removed from V and 1 base from J, the gap between germline ends came to 9 bases. This CDR3 is built from 14 residues. CDR3 in amino acids: CASSQGRYNYGYTF. CDR3 DNA sequence: TGCGCCAGCAGCCAGGGGCGTTATAACTATGGCTACACCTTC.

This clonotype was detected only a few times. This sequence joins TRBV7-9 and TRBJ2-1; 11 nucleotides match TRBD2. The CDR3 totals 16 residues. Trimming cost V 4 bases and J 10 bases; bases outside gene matches: 12. Per germline, CDR1 SEHNR and CDR2 FQNEAQ (reference sequence). The DNA of the CDR3 is TGTGCCAGCAGCTCAGAGGGACTAGCGGAGGGGGGGGAGCAGTTCTTC. Translated, it gives CASSSEGLAEGGEQFF.

A word on this clonotype: It is likely a read error: a sequence one base away is far more abundant. V gene TRBV7-2 combines with J gene TRBJ2-1; no firm D call. Germline assignment: CDR1 SGHTA and CDR2 FQGNSA. This CDR3 contains 11 residues. The CDR3 is CASSLNNGQFF. CDR3 nucleotide sequence: TGTGCCAGCAGCTTAAACAATGGGCAGTTCTTC. The whole variable domain, filled in from reference TRBV7-2 and TRBJ2-1, reads GAGVSQSPSNKVTEKGKDVELRCDPISGHTALYWYRQSLGQGLEFLIYFQGNSAPDKSGLPSDRFSAERTGGSVSTLTIQRTQQEDSAVYLCASSLNNGQFFGPGTRLTVL.

The V and J genes are TRBV18 and TRBJ2-5; 7 bases line up with TRBD1. The J call is doubtful: the DNA matches TRBJ2-7 better. The CDR3 consists of 16 residues. The germline V gene has CDR1 KGHSH and CDR2 LQKENI. This chain's CDR3 is CASSPPETGEYYEQYF. The CDR3 DNA is TGTGCCAGCTCACCACCGGAAACAGGGGAGTACTACGAGCAGTACTTC.

This chain connects TRBV20-1 to TRBJ2-1; D remains unclear. Trimming took 0 bases from V and 12 from J, leaving 18 bases between them. Looked up from germline, CDR1 is DFQATT and CDR2 is SNEGSKA (reference sequence). The CDR3 covers 14 residues. The CDR3 here is CSARDIPVPPRQFF. In DNA form, the CDR3 reads TGCAGTGCTAGAGATATCCCGGTCCCCCCAAGGCAGTTCTTC.

J is TRBJ2-7 and V is TRBV6-5, with TRBD2 identical over 10 bases. This CDR3 contains 15 residues. Looked up from germline, CDR1 is MNHEY and CDR2 is SVGAGI. V lost 6 bases, J lost 4 bases, and 9 bases stayed unmatched. CDR3 nucleotides: TGTGCCAGCAGGAAAAGCGGGGGGGCCGTTTACGAGCAGTACTTC. It codes for CASRKSGGAVYEQYF.

The V call is TRBV20-1, the J call TRBJ1-5; D possibly corresponds to TRBD1 (5 bases). Germline-derived CDR1 and CDR2 are DFQATT and SNEGSKA (reference sequence). CDR3 length: 12 amino acids. The V gene lost 6 bases and the J gene lost 11 bases, with 17 bases spanning the gap. CDR3 nucleotides: TGCAGTGCCCTCCGGGACCCCTCAGCCCAGCATTTT. It specifies CSALRDPSAQHF.

As concerns this clonotype: Germline and junction disagree at one end, which may indicate a read error. Here the CDR3 DNA reads TGCGCCAGCAGCTTCAACAGGACCTCTGGGGCCAGCGTCCTGACTTTC. Residues: CASSFNRTSGASVLTF. The V call is TRBV5-1, the J call TRBJ2-6; a possible D gene is TRBD1 (5 bases). The CDR3 has 16 residues. Germline assignment: CDR1 SGHRS and CDR2 YFSETQ.

This rearrangement joins TRBV10-3 to TRBJ2-5; the match to TRBD1 covers 8 bases. J was trimmed by 5 bases and V by 10 bases; bases with no gene match: 9. This CDR3 comprises 13 residues. Germline V gives CDR1 ENHRY, CDR2 SYGVKD. CDR3 protein: CATQDRARETQYF. CDR3 coding DNA: TGTGCCACCCAGGACAGGGCGCGGGAGACCCAGTACTTC.

This clonotype was counted many times. The chain joins TRBV5-1 to TRBJ2-1; 11 bases line up with TRBD1. Germline lookup yields CDR1 SGHRS and CDR2 YFSETQ. With 4 bases clipped from V and 6 bases from J, the junction kept 6 bases outside the gene matches. The CDR3 length is 15 residues. The CDR3: CASSPGQGACNEQFF. DNA for the CDR3: TGCGCCAGCAGCCCCGGACAGGGGGCGTGCAATGAGCAGTTCTTC.

This rearrangement joins TRBV7-9 to TRBJ1-1; 7 bases agree with TRBD1. Unmatched junction bases numbered 10, after V lost 5 bases and J lost 7 bases. CDR1 is SEHNR, CDR2 FQNEAQ, per germline (reference sequence). This CDR3 has 14 residues. CDR3 sequence reads: CASSQGTDGLEAFF. The CDR3 DNA sequence: TGTGCCAGCAGCCAGGGGACAGACGGGCTTGAAGCTTTCTTT.

The chain joins TRBV7-2 to TRBJ2-7; TRBD2 agrees at 8 bases. The CDR3 spans 16 residues. V lost 4 bases, J lost 3 bases, and 11 bases stayed unmatched. Germline V gives CDR1 SGHTA, CDR2 FQGNSA. The CDR3 region is CASSWDSGISNYEQYF. CDR3 nucleotides: TGTGCCAGCAGCTGGGATAGCGGGATCTCAAACTACGAGCAGTACTTC.

The chain is built from TRBV2 and TRBJ1-1; 8 nucleotides match TRBD1. Germline CDR1 is SNHLY and CDR2 is FYNNEI. The trim removed 4 bases at V and 0 bases at J, leaving 1 base unmatched. This CDR3 spans 14 amino acids. CDR3 region: CASSGQGMNTEAFF. The CDR3, as DNA: TGTGCCAGCAGTGGACAGGGGATGAACACTGAAGCTTTCTTT.

The J gene is TRBJ2-3, the V gene TRBV2; 9 bases map to TRBD2. V shed 7 bases, J shed 4 bases, and the junction held 9 bases outside the gene matches. Germline CDR1 and CDR2: SNHLY and FYNNEI. The CDR3 has 15 residues. This CDR3 reads CASIRRGGRADTQYF. Written as DNA, the CDR3 is TGTGCCAGCATCCGTCGCGGCGGGAGGGCAGATACGCAGTATTTT.